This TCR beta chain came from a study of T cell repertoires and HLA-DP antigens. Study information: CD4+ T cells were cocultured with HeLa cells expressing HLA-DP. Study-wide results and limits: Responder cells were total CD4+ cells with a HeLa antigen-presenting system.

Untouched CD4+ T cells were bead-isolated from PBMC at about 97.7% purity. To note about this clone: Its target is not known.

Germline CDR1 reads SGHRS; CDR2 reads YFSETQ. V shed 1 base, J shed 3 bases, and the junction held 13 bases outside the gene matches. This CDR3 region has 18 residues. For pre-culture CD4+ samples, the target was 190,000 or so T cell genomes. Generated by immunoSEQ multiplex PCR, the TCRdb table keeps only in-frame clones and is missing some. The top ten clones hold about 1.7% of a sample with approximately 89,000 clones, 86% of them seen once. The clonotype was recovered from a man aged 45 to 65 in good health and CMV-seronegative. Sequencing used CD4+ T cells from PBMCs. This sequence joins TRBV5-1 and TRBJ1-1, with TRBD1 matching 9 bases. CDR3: CASSLFSGQGALYTEAFF. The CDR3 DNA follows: TGCGCCAGCAGCTTGTTTTCGGGACAGGGTGCCTTGTACACTGAAGCTTTCTTT.